This T cell receptor (beta chain) comes out of a study of cytomegalovirus exposure and HLA in healthy donors (dated by TCRdb to about 2017). Turning to the overall study: In an earlier analysis of 450 to 750 of the donors, 250 to 300 Gb of sequence data and 90 million to 120 million unique TCR beta sequences from about 179 million T cells were reported. Around 300 gigabases of sequencing data and 70 million to 100 million unique TCR sequences were included in an early release covering under 650 HLA-typed donors. On average, roughly 250,000 unique TCR beta nucleotide sequences were sequenced per donor among fewer than 500 genotyped donors of the cohort, with roughly 18% of those sequences being non-productive. An earlier analysis of several hundred of the donors used high-throughput TCR beta sequencing to judge whether each TCR beta V gene segment behaved as functional or pseudogenic. A later analysis re-examined previously published TCR beta repertoires from more than 600 donors and added high-resolution HLA genotyping to investigate patterns of TCR occurrence. Using immunosequencing, the study profiled T cell repertoires from 666 subjects and related those repertoires to cytomegalovirus serostatus. A separate validation cohort of over 95 different subjects was used in addition to the roughly 620-subject first cohort. Every discovery cohort repertoire had been produced on one sequencing platform. Donor age, sex, ethnicity and CMV serostatus were compiled alongside the repertoire data. A later genetic analysis used genome-wide SNP genotypes for 398 of the 666 donors, treating that subset as a discovery cohort. The study was designed to test whether signatures of past pathogen exposure could be identified by cataloging public T cell receptors. High-throughput TCR immunosequencing, statistical association of individual TCRs with disease status, and machine learning were combined to predict cytomegalovirus infection status. Both class I and class II loci were covered by HLA typing, at four-digit resolution. Four or five DR-DQ haplotypes were handled as single units for association and clustering, since linkage in the cohort was strong. In the later analysis, no new phenotypic data were used to find candidate immune exposures; instead, reliance was placed on TCR beta sequences and their occurrence across donors. The genetic ancestry cluster associated with self-reported Caucasian donors included over 65% of the roughly 410 genotyped donors. The number of typed donors differed by locus: roughly 629-640 for A, B, C, DRB1 and DQB1; 500 to 550 for DQA1; roughly 600 for DPA1; and 400 to 480 for DPB1.

CDR1 MDHEN and CDR2 SYDVKM are derived from the germline V gene. Trimming at the junction amounts to 1 base on V and 7 bases on J, and the germline ends lie 13 bases apart. Spanning cysteine to phenylalanine, the CDR3 consists of 15 amino acids. Only the CDR3 region is kept as DNA, spanning 45 bases read in frame from base 1. The library was obtained by the immunoSEQ multiplex PCR assay. For the multiplex PCR, a mixture combining 60 forward primers for TCR Vbeta segments and 13 reverse primers for TCR Jbeta segments was used. Amplification of the CDR3 region of rearranged TCR beta genes was performed with a multiplex PCR assay on genomic DNA. On the Illumina HiSeq System, the amplified TCR beta libraries were sequenced as 87-base-pair reads. In the source study's methods: A later analysis tallied 75 million to 95 million unique TCR beta chains across the 610 or so repertoires, and about 10 million of those chains were shared by two or more donors. A nearest-neighbor algorithm error-corrected the raw reads and collapsed the reads into unique sequences, merging closely related sequences to remove PCR and sequencing errors. Alignment of CDR3 sequences to IMGT reference sequences was used to assign V, D and J gene segments. For a sequence to be retained, a match of at least six nucleotides was required to both a V gene segment and a J gene segment. A rearrangement was called productive if the CDR3 had no stop codons and remained in frame with V and J, and every other rearrangement was called non-productive. Following IMGT convention, CDR3 was defined as the stretch from the second conserved V-encoded cysteine to the conserved J-encoded phenylalanine. The earlier analysis of more than 450 of the donors excluded sequences that lacked an unambiguous match to a single V gene segment. An earlier analysis of almost 600 of the donors classified V segments as functional when productive rearrangements were above 56.7% and as segregating when the standard deviation between donors was above 5%. To diagnose cytomegalovirus status from the catalog of TCR beta chain sequences, a statistical classification framework was built. In a later analysis, TCR nucleotide sequences were compared against IMGT/GENE-DB human TR gene sequences so that V and J genes could be assigned. Using the TCRdist pipeline, a later analysis assigned CDR3 sequences along with most-parsimonious VDJ recombination scenarios. A later analysis defined each TCR beta chain by its CDR3 amino acid sequence plus V-gene family, and excluded reads lacking a unique V-gene family. In a later analysis, some 600 highly shared, low-generation-probability nucleotide sequences were removed to address suspected cross-contamination and a sequencing artifact. For each public chain, a later analysis derived a clonal expansion index from normalized ranks of inferred template counts within each repertoire. In a later analysis, generation probabilities were computed using a VDJ recombination model fitted to out-of-frame rearrangements, and the results were checked against IGoR. A later analysis scored TCR-TCR, TCR-HLA and TCR-CMV co-occurrence with hypergeometric tests, applying a repertoire-size bias correction to TCR pairs. A later analysis estimated false discovery rates by permuting HLA or CMV assignments 20 times. In a later analysis, co-occurring TCRs were grouped using DBSCAN, and TCRdist sequence similarity was added for clustering within HLA-allele-positive subsets. Repertoires with fewer than 30,000 or more than 120,000 public chains, plus five repertoires with anomalous nucleotide sharing, were excluded from co-occurrence clustering. TCRdb took over this immuneACCESS table, retaining in-frame rearrangements with V and J assigned. Such tables are incomplete; in checked studies, under half of the missing clones stem from an unresolved V gene, and the remainder is unexplained. V and J calls and clone size come straight from that table; D and trimming were deduced from the DNA. The sample table records under 200,000 clones; about 86% of these occur just once. The ten biggest clones cover approximately 2% of the sample.

Notes on this clone: The target of this receptor is not known. No much larger clonotype is one base removed from it; base qualities were not supplied.

Study-wide conclusions, independent of this receptor: At a false discovery rate of 0.05, a later analysis linked about 16,000 TCR beta sequences to specific HLA alleles. In a later analysis, HLA-associated TCR beta chains showed more clonal expansion and lower generation probabilities than non-associated chains that were equally common. Across donors, most TCR sequences were observed very rarely, whereas some public TCRs were present in many individuals. The classifier was reported to diagnose cytomegalovirus status with high specificity and sensitivity in both the original and validation cohorts. In the study, 164 TCR beta chains were listed as associated with cytomegalovirus. The authors suggested that the approach could potentially be extended to other disease states and immunological phenotypes. Compared with the 666-donor mean, donors in an Asian-associated ancestry cluster had fewer N-insertions in productive TCRs, according to a later genetic analysis. An earlier analysis of 587 of the donors showed that most TCR beta V segments appeared in productive rearrangements either about 87% or about 30% of the time, which broadly matched IMGT annotations. Strong co-occurrence of HLA alleles, especially DR and DQ, made assigning TCR associations to individual alleles difficult. In a later analysis, the rate of TCR association differed among HLA loci, with DRB1 alleles having the most associated TCRs and HLA-C alleles having the fewest. Linkage disequilibrium might explain the correlated functional status among segregating V segments, but an unknown experimental factor could not be ruled out. In a later analysis, several top co-occurrence clusters were reported to appear linked to parvovirus B19, influenza, CMV and Epstein-Barr virus. In vitro tests confirmed that a few of the cytomegalovirus-associated TCR beta chains recognize cytomegalovirus antigens. Because HLA typing was unavailable for some donors at each locus, only the typed subset was used in association tests. A cluster of highly shared sequence variants was judged likely to be a technical artifact of the sequencing pipeline. Because counts were too low, seventeen rarely observed V segments, including chromosome 9 orphons, were excluded from the earlier analysis of about 500 of the donors. A further reported finding was that TCR beta sequences accurately predicted the HLA-A and HLA-B alleles for most subjects in the first cohort. A later analysis found that most CMV-associated TCR beta chains appeared HLA-restricted, with HLA associations seemingly driven largely by CMV exposure. In a later genetic analysis, a missense DCLRE1C variant was associated with V-gene and J-gene trimming of TCR beta chains, and the association was replicated in an independent cohort. This cohort had only TCR beta chains sequenced, and the lack of alpha or paired-chain data limited which features could be detected. Because the 87-base-pair reads could not distinguish some IMGT-functional V segments, including TRBV6-2 and TRBV6-3, those segments were excluded. CMV serostatus was the only immune exposure information available for the cohort. The presence/absence analyses assumed that sequencing depth was roughly uniform across donors, and that assumption may not be true.

The cohort comprised 710 or so healthy bone marrow donors. At the time of sampling, all cohort members were nominally healthy, though unrecorded immune exposures were likely present. The donor was CMV seronegative and was included in the group of hundreds of seronegative cohort members. Each donor provided a peripheral blood sample, and peripheral blood mononuclear cells were used for TCR beta sequencing. Genomic DNA was extracted from the blood cell samples with the Qiagen DNeasy Blood Extraction Kit. The sample consisted of PBMCs. The chain links TRBV28 with TRBJ2-2; no D segment can be confidently identified. This clonotype was sampled from a woman younger than 35 in good health and CMV-seronegative. The CDR3 has the sequence CASSLYLDRGGELFF. The DNA is TGTGCCAGCAGTTTATACCTAGATAGAGGCGGGGAGCTGTTTTTT.